A selection of T cell receptor beta chains follows, all from one sample in a study of neurological immune-mediated disorders. TCRdb re-called the 5' RACE reads with MiXCR, one entry per CDR3 protein. The sample holds some 95,000 distinct CDR3 sequences, roughly 4% seen once. Sequenced material: PBMCs. The receptors shown here come from a woman in her late teens or twenties with multiple sclerosis. The CDR3 runs from the conserved cysteine through the conserved F or W. The order of the fields is V gene, D gene, clone size, J gene, CDR3 DNA, CDR3 protein. A D gene is named only where the DNA matches it firmly. The size field is filled for only some rows; it gives once, few, many or a size class.

TRBV5-1	TRBD1	many	TRBJ2-2	TGCGCCAGCAGCAACCGGGACAGGGGCACCGGGGAGCTGTTTTTT	CASSNRDRGTGELFF
TRBV20-1	TRBD1	few	TRBJ2-7	TGCAGTGCGATGACAGGGGGCTTCTACGAGCAGTACTTC	CSAMTGGFYEQYF
TRBV15	-	-	TRBJ1-5	TGTGCCACCAGCAGAGACGGGCTGGGGCATCAGCCCCAGCATTTT	CATSRDGLGHQPQHF
TRBV14	-	many	TRBJ2-1	TGTGCCAGCAGCCAAGGAGCGGGCAGGCTGGGTAATGAGCAGTTCTTC	CASSQGAGRLGNEQFF
TRBV7-9	TRBD1	many	TRBJ2-6	TGTGCCAGCAGCTCGACAGGGGTTTTACACTCTGGGGCCAACGTCCTGACTTTC	CASSSTGVLHSGANVLTF
TRBV5-1	TRBD2	many	TRBJ2-5	TGCGCCAGCAGCTCGACTAGCGGGGGGGTAAAGACCCAGTACTTC	CASSSTSGGVKTQYF
TRBV5-5	-	many	TRBJ2-5	TGTGCCAGCAGCTTACAGGGTGAAGAGACCCAGTACTTC	CASSLQGEETQYF
TRBV5-5	-	many	TRBJ1-2	TGTGCCAGCAGCTTGGTGCAGGGGTTCTTGACCTTC	CASSLVQGFLTF
TRBV20-1	-	many	TRBJ2-3	TGCAGTGCTAGGAGTTCCCCTAAGCCAGATACGCAGTATTTT	CSARSSPKPDTQYF
TRBV5-1	TRBD2	many	TRBJ2-2	TGCGCCAGCGGAGGACTAGCGGGGGGTCCCGGGGAGCTGTTTTTT	CASGGLAGGPGELFF
TRBV15	-	many	TRBJ2-5	TGTGCCACCAGCAGAGATAGAGATTTCCAAGAGACCCAGTACTTC	CATSRDRDFQETQYF
TRBV7-3	-	many	TRBJ2-3	TGTGCCAGCAGCTTAAATGGGGGATCAGATACGCAGTATTTT	CASSLNGGSDTQYF
TRBV5-1	TRBD1	many	TRBJ2-7	TGCGCCAGCAGCTTGGGACAGGGTGACGACGAGCAGTACTTC	CASSLGQGDDEQYF
TRBV5-1	-	many	TRBJ1-4	TGCGCCAGCAGCCCAGAGGGGAATGAAAAACTGTTTTTT	CASSPEGNEKLFF
TRBV6-1	-	many	TRBJ1-5	TGTGCCAGCAGTGAAAAGGTCAATCAGCCCCAGCATTTT	CASSEKVNQPQHF
TRBV28	-	many	TRBJ2-5	TGTGCCAGCAGGTCGGGGGTCCAAGAGACCCAGTACTTC	CASRSGVQETQYF
TRBV6-5	TRBD1	many	TRBJ1-3	TGTGCCAGCAGCCGACCAGGGGGAATCGGAAACACCATATATTTT	CASSRPGGIGNTIYF
TRBV5-1	-	many	TRBJ2-7	TGCGCCAGCAGCTTGGACGCCTCCTACGAGCAGTACTTC	CASSLDASYEQYF
TRBV4-1	TRBD2	many	TRBJ2-5	TGCGCCAGCAGCCAAGGTCAGGTTGCGGGGGGCCTTCAAGAGACCCAGTACTTC	CASSQGQVAGGLQETQYF
TRBV5-1	-	many	TRBJ2-5	TGCGCCAGCAGCTTGGGGAACCAAGAGACCCAGTACTTC	CASSLGNQETQYF